This T cell receptor beta chain was documented in a study of identical twins. No donor was unhealthy or non-Caucasian. TCRdb used MiXCR to reprocess the 5' RACE reads, holding one entry per CDR3 protein. The repertoire holds 250,000 or so distinct CDR3 sequences, around 8% seen once, with 3% in the top ten. This clonotype was seen more than once but under ten times. What it recognizes is unknown. Losses at the gene ends were 0 bases for V and 5 bases for J; bases not matched to a gene: 9. The CDR3 runs 17 residues. Germline lookup yields CDR1 LGHNA and CDR2 YSLEER. The study, taken as a whole, reports: Models, which agreed with sharing between unrelated individuals, nonetheless underestimated the out-of-frame TCR alpha sharing seen in monozygotic twins.

This sample also appeared in a second study, on yellow fever vaccine responses in identical twins. That report notes: Twins reportedly had a vaccine T cell response that seemed partly convergent, partly personalized.

The V gene is TRBV4-3, the J gene TRBJ2-3; 9 bases map to TRBD2. The clonotype comes from a woman between 18 and 29 years old in good health. Specimen: CD8+ T cells sorted from blood. CDR3 nucleotide sequence: TGCGCCAGCAGCCAAGATAGGCGCGGGAGGGCAGTAGATACGCAGTATTTT. Translation: CASSQDRRGRAVDTQYF.